This TCR beta chain was recorded in a study of blood T cell repertoires in COVID-19. Study-wide context: Sites across the United States, Italy and Spain contributed samples from acute and convalescent COVID-19. The cDNA or gDNA used as material had been derived from T cells, B-cell-depleted T cells, or PBMCs.

How the authors handled the data: Amplification from reference gene primers served as the basis for estimated nucleated cell counts. This table comes from immunoSEQ multiplex PCR, and its TCRdb copy is limited to in-frame clones, with some not included. The DNA was the basis for D and trimming; V, J and clone size are from that table. This table has about 200,000 clones, 65% to 90% appearing once. This CDR3 comprises 14 residues. V lost 6 bases and J lost 0, with 12 bases in between. Germline CDR1 reads SQVTM; CDR2 reads ANQGSEA. The sequence was collected from a human donor in a cohort sampled during active COVID-19. Sequences were obtained from peripheral blood. The chain uses TRBV29-1 and TRBJ2-1; D possibly corresponds to TRBD1 (6 bases). The chain's CDR3 is CSVVRGHSYNEQFF. The DNA for the CDR3 is TGCAGCGTGGTCAGGGGCCACTCCTACAATGAGCAGTTCTTC.